A single sample is the source of the 11 T cell receptor beta chains below, sequenced in a study of lymphopenia after photon versus proton radiotherapy (dated by TCRdb to between 2018 and 2021). Preparation of the library involved the immunoSEQ multiplex PCR assay. The immuneACCESS repertoire file appears here via TCRdb, limited to in-frame rearrangements. These files lack a portion of the clones; in checked studies, under half of the deficit traces to unresolved V genes, and the cause of the others is not known. This sample lists approximately 21,000 clones; around 84% were detected once. Together, the top ten hold roughly a sixth of the sample. The sample was peripheral blood, taken from a patient treated with photon-based radiotherapy. These receptors came from a man aged 60 to 69 with pancreatic cancer.

The chain is built from TRBV7-6 and TRBJ1-1, with D possibly being TRBD1 (6 bases). V was pared by 4 bases and J by 2 bases, with 11 bases between. Germline CDR1 reads SGHVS; CDR2 reads FNYEAQ. The CDR3 is made up of 14 amino acids. In DNA form, the CDR3 reads TGTGCCAGCAGCTATCTACAGGGTAACACTGAAGCTTTCTTT. Translating gives CASSYLQGNTEAFF.

The chain employs TRBV27 and TRBJ2-6, with 7 nucleotides matching TRBD2. This CDR3 region has 15 residues. With 6 bases clipped from V and 4 bases from J, the junction kept 6 bases outside the gene matches. From germline, CDR1 is MNHEY and CDR2 SMNVEV (reference sequence). The CDR3 DNA sequence: TGTGCCAGCAGGGTGGGAGGGGCCGGGGCCAACGTCCTGACTTTC. Amino acids: CASRVGGAGANVLTF.

This clone appeared a few times. The chain employs TRBV19 and TRBJ1-5; TRBD1 matches 8 bases. CDR1 and CDR2 (germline): LNHDA, SQIVND (reference sequence). There are 14 residues in the CDR3. Losses at the gene ends were 8 bases for V and 3 bases for J; bases not matched to a gene: 6. The CDR3: CASATGASNQPQHF. The CDR3 DNA follows: TGTGCCAGTGCGACAGGGGCCTCCAATCAGCCCCAGCATTTT.

The V call is TRBV7-8, the J call TRBJ2-2; 11 bases map to TRBD2. CDR3 length equals 16 residues. V gave up 5 bases and J gave up 6 bases; unmatched junction bases: 8. CDR1 SGHVS and CDR2 FQNEAQ come from the germline V gene. The CDR3 sequence: CASSTLTSGAAGELFF. The DNA of the CDR3 is TGTGCCAGCAGCACCCTGACTAGCGGGGCGGCCGGGGAGCTGTTTTTT. The full variable domain, completed using reference TRBV7-8 and TRBJ2-2, is GAGVSQSPRYKVAKRGQDVALRCDPISGHVSLFWYQQALGQGPEFLTYFQNEAQLDKSGLPSDRFFAERPEGSVSTLKIQRTQQEDSAVYLCASSTLTSGAAGELFFGEGSRLTVL.

V and J are TRBV5-8 and TRBJ1-1; D is unclear. Germline CDR1 is SGHTS and CDR2 is YDEGEE. The CDR3 covers 16 residues. The V end was cut by 0 bases, the J end by 3 bases, with 15 bases between. The CDR3 region has the DNA TGTGCCAGCAGCTTGGTTGGCGGGGTTTATGACACTGAAGCTTTCTTT. As protein: CASSLVGGVYDTEAFF.

This chain connects TRBV4-1 to TRBJ1-3; perhaps TRBD1 as D (5 bases). CDR3 length: 16 amino acids. Germline V gives CDR1 MGHRA, CDR2 YSYEKL. V was pared by 1 base and J by 0 bases, with 10 bases between. The CDR3 sequence: CASSQGRGYSGNTIYF. CDR3 DNA: TGCGCCAGCAGCCAAGGAAGGGGCTACTCTGGAAACACCATATATTTT.

This rearrangement joins TRBV7-6 to TRBJ1-2, with 9 bases that match TRBD1. V dropped 1 base and J dropped 3; count of bases not matched to a gene: 3. The CDR3 covers 15 residues. In germline, CDR1 is SGHVS, CDR2 FNYEAQ. The CDR3 DNA reads TGTGCCAGCAGCTTAGAAGACAGGGGGGACTATGGCTACACCTTC. Protein sequence: CASSLEDRGDYGYTF. The entire variable domain, with the rest obtained from reference TRBV7-6 and TRBJ1-2, is as follows: GAGVSQSPRYKVTKRGQDVALRCDPISGHVSLYWYRQALGQGPEFLTYFNYEAQQDKSGLPNDRFSAERPEGSISTLTIQRTEQRDSAMYRCASSLEDRGDYGYTFGSGTRLTVV.

CDR3 protein: CASGRGETQYF. The CDR3 DNA follows: TGTGCCAGTGGGCGTGGGGAGACCCAGTACTTC. V is TRBV19 and J is TRBJ2-5, with D unresolved. Germline CDR1 reads LNHDA; CDR2 reads SQIVND (reference sequence). The ends were cut back, 8 bases at V and 5 bases at J, with 9 bases in the middle. The CDR3 has 11 residues.

The chain joins TRBV4-2 to TRBJ2-2, with 8 nucleotides matching TRBD2. This CDR3 region has 14 residues. The germline CDR1 and CDR2 sequences are LGHNA and YNFKEQ. The V segment lost 5 bases and the J segment 5 bases; nucleotides outside the gene matches: 4. DNA of the CDR3: TGTGCCAGCAGCGATAGCGGGGCGACCGGGGAGCTGTTTTTT. Protein product: CASSDSGATGELFF.

The genes are TRBV5-5 and TRBJ2-7, with D perhaps TRBD1 (5 bases). The length of the CDR3 is 14 residues. Trimming took off 3 bases at V and 2 bases at J, with 12 bases between the two ends. Germline V gene lookup returns CDR1 SGHKS and CDR2 YYEKEE (reference sequence). This chain's CDR3 is CASSSRGQTYEQYF. CDR3 bases: TGTGCCAGCAGCTCAAGGGGCCAGACCTACGAGCAGTACTTC.

The genes are TRBV21-1 and TRBJ1-2. TRBV21-1 is a recognized pseudogene. The CDR3 has 20 amino acids. The CDR3 DNA reads TGTGCCAGCAGCAAAGGGCCTGAACTGGTGAGGGGCCCTATAAAGTATGGCTACACCTTC. Translation: CASSKGPELVRGPIKYGYTF.